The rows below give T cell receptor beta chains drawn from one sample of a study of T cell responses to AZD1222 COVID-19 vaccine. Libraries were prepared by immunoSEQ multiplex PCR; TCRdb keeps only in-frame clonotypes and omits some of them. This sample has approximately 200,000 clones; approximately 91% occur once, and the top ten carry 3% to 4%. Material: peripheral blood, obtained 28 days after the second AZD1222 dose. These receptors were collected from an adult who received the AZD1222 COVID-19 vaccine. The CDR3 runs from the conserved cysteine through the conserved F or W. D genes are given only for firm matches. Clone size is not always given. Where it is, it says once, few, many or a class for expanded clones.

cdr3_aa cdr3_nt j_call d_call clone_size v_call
CASSPIRGQGGIYEQYF TGTGCCAGCTCACCTATCCGGGGACAGGGTGGTATATACGAGCAGTACTTC TRBJ2-7 TRBD1 - TRBV18
CASSLTGAHEQYF TGTGCCAGTAGTTTGACAGGGGCACACGAGCAGTACTTC TRBJ2-7 TRBD1 - TRBV19
CASSLGSGPGGEQYF TGTGCTAGCAGCTTAGGTAGCGGACCCGGGGGCGAGCAGTACTTC TRBJ2-7 - - TRBV7-7
CASSEYPANTEAFF TGTGCCAGCAGTGAATATCCGGCGAACACTGAAGCTTTCTTT TRBJ1-1 - - TRBV25-1
CASSVAAAYTGELFF TGTGCCAGCAGCGTAGCGGCGGCTTACACCGGGGAGCTGTTTTTT TRBJ2-2 - once TRBV9
CASMVAELTYEQYF TGTGCCAGCATGGTGGCAGAACTAACCTACGAGCAGTACTTC TRBJ2-7 - - TRBV5-5
CASTVDRVATEAFF TGTGCCAGCACCGTGGACAGGGTAGCCACTGAAGCTTTCTTT TRBJ1-1 TRBD1 - TRBV6-5
CASSSGGPQETQYF TGTGCCAGCAGCTCAGGGGGCCCGCAAGAGACCCAGTACTTC TRBJ2-5 TRBD1 - TRBV28
CSVPVGGADTQYF TGCAGCGTCCCGGTGGGGGGCGCGGATACGCAGTATTTT TRBJ2-3 - - TRBV29-1
CASSPFPGSSYNSPLHF TGTGCCAGCTCACCCTTTCCCGGGAGCTCCTATAATTCACCCCTCCACTTT TRBJ1-6 - - TRBV18
CASRGQSIATNEKLFF TGTGCCAGCCGAGGACAGTCAATTGCAACTAATGAAAAACTGTTTTTT TRBJ1-4 - - TRBV28
CASSLVAGRNTGELFF TGCGCCAGCAGCTTGGTGGCGGGACGGAACACCGGGGAGCTGTTTTTT TRBJ2-2 - - TRBV5-1
CASSHSGSPQETQYF TGTGCCAGCAGCCATAGCGGGAGCCCCCAAGAGACCCAGTACTTC TRBJ2-5 TRBD2 once TRBV5-4
CASSRRAVFYNEQFF TGTGCCAGCAGCCGGCGCGCGGTATTTTACAATGAGCAGTTCTTC TRBJ2-1 - - TRBV3-1/TRBV3-2
CASSQDIGAGSTEAFF TGCGCCAGCAGCCAAGACATTGGGGCGGGATCCACTGAAGCTTTCTTT TRBJ1-1 - - TRBV4-1
CASSNDRGLNTGELFF TGCGCCAGCAGCAACGACAGGGGCTTGAACACCGGGGAGCTGTTTTTT TRBJ2-2 TRBD1 - TRBV5-1
CASSLDWGQGYEQYF TGCGCCAGCAGCTTGGATTGGGGGCAGGGGTACGAGCAGTACTTC TRBJ2-7 - - TRBV5-1
CSGSRDGNTEAFF TGCAGCGGATCACGGGACGGGAACACTGAAGCTTTCTTT TRBJ1-1 - - TRBV29-1
CATFRGPTAGEAGGTDTQYF TGTGCCACATTTCGGGGCCCCACGGCGGGAGAAGCGGGTGGCACAGATACGCAGTATTTT TRBJ2-3 TRBD2 - TRBV24-1
CAWGGVEAFF TGTGCCTGGGGAGGGGTGGAAGCTTTCTTT TRBJ1-1 - - TRBV30
CASLGASGANVLTF TGTGCCAGCTTAGGGGCAAGTGGGGCCAACGTCCTGACTTTC TRBJ2-6 - - TRBV2
CASSPTGTEAFF TGTGCCAGCAGCCCCACGGGCACTGAAGCTTTCTTT TRBJ1-1 - few TRBV3-1/TRBV3-2
CASRTSGSQETQYF TGTGCCAGCAGGACTAGCGGGAGCCAAGAGACCCAGTACTTC TRBJ2-5 TRBD2 - TRBV28
CAIRTLSGNTEAFF TGTGCCATCAGAACCCTGTCAGGGAACACTGAAGCTTTCTTT TRBJ1-1 - - TRBV10-3
CASSPLDPKGTDTQYF TGTGCCAGCTCACCCCTGGACCCCAAGGGGACAGATACGCAGTATTTT TRBJ2-3 - - TRBV18
CASSLGTLFDNEQFF TGCGCCAGCAGCCTCGGGACGCTGTTCGACAATGAGCAGTTCTTC TRBJ2-1 - - TRBV5-1
CSVLWGPNYGYTF TGCAGCGTTCTCTGGGGACCTAACTATGGCTACACCTTC TRBJ1-2 - - TRBV29-1
CASSATGLGETQYF TGTGCCAGCAGCGCCACAGGGCTGGGGGAGACCCAGTACTTC TRBJ2-5 - - TRBV9
CASSLGGGGYGYTF TGTGCCAGCAGCTTAGGTGGGGGCGGCTATGGCTACACCTTC TRBJ1-2 - few TRBV11-3
CASSDLGTDRYGYTF TGTGCCAGCAGTGACCTGGGAACCGATCGCTATGGCTACACCTTC TRBJ1-2 - - TRBV6-1